These 26 T cell receptor beta chains were sequenced from one sample in a study of patients and donors after allogeneic stem cell transplantation. MiXCR, applied by TCRdb to the RT-PCR reads, yields one record per CDR3 protein. The sample contains roughly 150,000 distinct CDR3 sequences, 24% of which appear only once. Sequenced sample: blood, either unsorted or a sorted T cell fraction (not recorded which). These receptors originate from a human donor who was either an allogeneic HSCT recipient or a stem cell or donor lymphocyte infusion donor (not recorded which). It is not recorded whose cells these are; they may come from a transplant donor.

This clonotype appeared many times. The gene calls are TRBV20-1 and TRBJ1-1; a weak D match, TRBD1 (5 bases). Germline V gene lookup returns CDR1 DFQATT and CDR2 SNEGSKA (reference sequence). Between the trimmed V and J ends, which lost 0 bases and 5 bases, there was a span of 19 bases. The CDR3 is 16 amino acids. The DNA for the CDR3 is TGCAGTGCTAGAGATCCTGCCAGGGTGTCTTGGACTGAAGCTTTCTTT. Translating gives CSARDPARVSWTEAFF.

The J gene is TRBJ1-1, the V gene TRBV3-1; 10 bases agree with TRBD1. V lost 2 bases and J lost 3; bases outside the gene matches: 18. CDR1 and CDR2 from the germline V gene are LGHDT and YNNKEL (reference sequence). The CDR3 contains 20 residues. The CDR3 coding sequence is TGTGCCAGCAGCCAATTTTGGATTCCTAGGGACAGGGGCGGTCACACTGAAGCTTTCTTT. This sequence encodes CASSQFWIPRDRGGHTEAFF.

The genes are TRBV9 and TRBJ1-5, with D perhaps TRBD1 (6 bases). The CDR3 loop spans 12 amino acids. The germline V and J ends were trimmed by 4 bases and 6 bases, with 8 bases remaining between them. Germline V gene lookup returns CDR1 SGDLS and CDR2 YYNGEE. The CDR3 DNA sequence: TGTGCCAGCAGCCAGGGGAGTCAGCCCCAGCATTTT. Translating it yields CASSQGSQPQHF.

The CDR3 DNA reads TGTGCCATCAGTGAACAGGGGGCTTATGGCTACACCTTC. It yields the protein CAISEQGAYGYTF. The chain links TRBV10-3 to TRBJ1-2; 9 positions agree with TRBD1. V shed 3 bases, J shed 5 bases, and the junction held 1 base outside the gene matches. Germline V gives CDR1 ENHRY, CDR2 SYGVKD. This CDR3 has 13 residues.

Only a few counts were recorded for this clonotype. This rearrangement joins TRBV3-1 to TRBJ2-2; D possibly corresponds to TRBD1 (5 bases). V dropped 0 bases and J dropped 4 bases, with 9 bases sitting between them. CDR1 and CDR2 (germline): LGHDT, YNNKEL (reference sequence). The CDR3 has 15 amino acids. CDR3 region: CASSQDTRATGELFF. The DNA of the CDR3 is TGTGCCAGCAGCCAAGATACCAGGGCCACCGGGGAGCTGTTTTTT.

There are many counts of this clonotype. This rearrangement joins TRBV12-3 or TRBV12-4 to TRBJ1-5; tentative D call: TRBD1 (6 bases). V lost 5 bases and J lost 5, with 10 bases in between. The CDR3 length is 13 residues. The CDR3 DNA follows: TGTGCCAGCAGTCAAGAGGGGGATCAGCCCCAGCATTTT. Translation: CASSQEGDQPQHF.

V usage is TRBV7-9 and J usage is TRBJ1-2, with D perhaps matching TRBD1 (5 bases). V was cut by 2 bases and J by 6 bases, with 16 bases left in between. CDR3 length: 15 amino acids. Germline V gene data show CDR1 as SEHNR and CDR2 as FQNEAQ (reference sequence). The CDR3 spells CASSLSTVGVDGYTF. The CDR3 region has the DNA TGTGCCAGCAGCTTATCGACAGTAGGGGTGGATGGCTACACCTTC.

This chain uses TRBV13 with TRBJ2-7; 10 nucleotides line up with TRBD2. This CDR3 has 14 residues. Germline CDR1 PRHDT, CDR2 FYEKMQ (reference sequence). Losses at the gene ends were 5 bases for V and 4 bases for J; bases not matched to a gene: 5. CDR3 sequence reads: CASSISGRTYEQYF. The DNA of the CDR3 is TGTGCCAGCAGCATTAGCGGGAGGACTTACGAGCAGTACTTC.

The CDR3 is CASFSGLAGGLLYEQFF. CDR3 DNA sequence: TGTGCCAGCTTCTCGGGCCTAGCGGGGGGGCTTTTGTATGAGCAGTTCTTC. The gene calls are TRBV6-5 and TRBJ2-1, with 12 positions matching TRBD2. This CDR3 region has 17 residues. V shed 8 bases and J 8 bases; nucleotides not matched to a gene: 16. Germline lookup yields CDR1 MNHEY and CDR2 SVGAGI.

This clonotype has just a few counts. The rearrangement links TRBV4-3 to TRBJ2-5, with 9 bases that match TRBD1. Germline V gene sequence: CDR1 LGHNA, CDR2 YSLEER. V trimming: 1 base; J trimming: 5 bases; junction bases outside the gene matches: 5. The CDR3 has 15 residues. The chain's CDR3 is CASSQGDRVRETQYF. CDR3 sequence (DNA): TGCGCCAGCAGCCAAGGGGACAGGGTACGCGAGACCCAGTACTTC.

The chain joins TRBV7-3 to TRBJ2-1; 7 positions agree with TRBD2. Trimming at V came to 0 bases and at J to 7 bases, leaving 6 bases not matched to a gene. This CDR3 is built from 15 residues. Germline V CDR1 and CDR2: SGHTA, FQGTGA. Here the CDR3 reads CASSLTAGWANEQFF. In DNA, the CDR3 is TGTGCCAGCAGCTTAACAGCGGGGTGGGCGAATGAGCAGTTCTTC.

The table lists this clonotype with a few counts. The chain carries TRBV3-1 and TRBJ1-1, with unresolved D. The CDR3 sequence is 14 residues long. V was cut by 0 bases and J by 0 bases, with 5 bases left in between. Looked up from germline, CDR1 is LGHDT and CDR2 is YNNKEL (reference sequence). CDR3 in DNA: TGTGCCAGCAGCCAAGAAATCGTGAACACTGAAGCTTTCTTT. It encodes CASSQEIVNTEAFF. Based on the CDR3 plus reference TRBV3-1 and TRBJ1-1, the full variable domain is DTAVSQTPKYLVTQMGNDKSIKCEQNLGHDTMYWYKQDSKKFLKIMFSYNNKELIINETVPNRFSPKSPDKAHLNLHINSLELGDSAVYFCASSQEIVNTEAFFGQGTRLTVV.

The genes are TRBV12-3 or TRBV12-4 and TRBJ1-2, with 8 positions matching TRBD1. The CDR3 extends over 14 amino acids. The V and J ends lost 5 bases and 8 bases, in that order; junction bases with no gene match: 10. As DNA, the CDR3 is TGTGCCAGCAGTCCCTTACAGGGGGTAGGGGGCTACACCTTC. Translating gives CASSPLQGVGGYTF.

In its sample, this clonotype was seen a few times. The chain carries TRBV7-2 and TRBJ1-6; 8 bases fit TRBD1. The CDR3 contains 16 residues. Trimming cost V 6 bases and J 7 bases; bases outside gene matches: 11. Germline loops: CDR1 SGHTA, CDR2 FQGNSA. CDR3 loop: CASRLDRGVKNSPLHF. The CDR3 DNA reads as TGTGCCAGCAGACTAGACAGGGGAGTTAAGAATTCACCCCTCCACTTT.

The chain uses TRBV14 and TRBJ1-3, with D tentatively TRBD1 (5 bases). The CDR3 loop spans 18 amino acids. Trimming removed 2 bases at V and 1 base at J, with 18 bases between. Germline V gene sequence: CDR1 SGHDN, CDR2 FVKESK. In DNA form, the CDR3 reads TGTGCCAGCAGCCAATTTGGTAGGGGCGAGTCGTCTGGAAACACCATATATTTT. As protein: CASSQFGRGESSGNTIYF.

This clonotype was recorded many times. The chain is built from TRBV2 and TRBJ1-1; D perhaps matches TRBD1 (5 bases). CDR1 and CDR2 from the germline V gene are SNHLY and FYNNEI. Trimming removed 1 base from V and 5 bases from J, with 8 bases in between. The CDR3 loop spans 13 amino acids. The CDR3 loop is CASSEEGPTEAFF. The DNA for the CDR3 is TGTGCCAGCAGTGAAGAGGGACCAACTGAAGCTTTCTTT.

In its sample, this clonotype was seen a few times. V and J are TRBV5-1 and TRBJ2-4; weak D call: TRBD2 (7 bases). The CDR3 has 16 residues. From germline, CDR1 is SGHRS and CDR2 YFSETQ. V shed 5 bases and J shed 2 bases, with 17 bases lying between them. The chain's CDR3 is CASRRLTGGPKNIQYF. CDR3 bases: TGCGCCAGCAGGCGCTTAACCGGGGGGCCCAAAAACATTCAGTACTTC.

The gene calls are TRBV5-1 and TRBJ2-2, with a possible D match to TRBD2 (6 bases). Trimming removed 2 bases from V and 7 bases from J, with 12 bases in between. This CDR3 comprises 14 residues. The germline V gene encodes CDR1 SGHRS and CDR2 YFSETQ. CDR3 in amino acids: CASSFDGLLGELFF. The CDR3 DNA reads TGCGCCAGCAGCTTCGATGGACTACTCGGGGAGCTGTTTTTT.

This chain joins TRBV5-4 and TRBJ2-3; the D call may be TRBD1 or TRBD2 (5 bases each). This CDR3 contains 12 residues. Germline loops: CDR1 SGHNT, CDR2 YYREEE (reference sequence). V was shortened by 4 bases and J by 11 bases, with 14 bases between the two germline ends. CDR3 residues: CASSPGAPQQYF. The CDR3 DNA follows: TGTGCCAGCAGCCCCGGGGCCCCCCAGCAGTATTTT.

The genes are TRBV29-1 and TRBJ1-2; D not resolved. This CDR3 is built from 14 residues. The V gene's germline CDR1 is SQVTM and CDR2 ANQGSEA. The V end lost 6 bases, the J end lost 8 bases, and 22 bases lay between the germline ends. The DNA of the CDR3 is TGCAGCGTCCTCCCCTGGGGTCCCCTGAAGGGCTACACCTTC. Amino acid sequence: CSVLPWGPLKGYTF.

The V and J genes are TRBV2 and TRBJ2-7, with TRBD1 as a possible D gene (6 bases). V shed 8 bases and J shed 5 bases, with 16 bases lying between them. The CDR3 is made up of 13 amino acids. Germline CDR1 reads SNHLY; CDR2 reads FYNNEI. CDR3 region: CASSPGGYNEQYF. Here the CDR3 DNA reads TGTGCCAGCTCCCCTGGGGGCTACAACGAGCAGTACTTC.

The chain is built from TRBV25-1 and TRBJ2-7; D ambiguous. There are 13 residues in the CDR3. The V gene's germline CDR1 is MGHDK and CDR2 SYGVNS. Trimming stripped 1 base from V and 1 base from J, with 5 bases between. The CDR3 bases are TGTGCCAGCAGTGAATTCCTTTCCTACGAGCAGTACTTC. It is translated as CASSEFLSYEQYF.

This clonotype was recorded many times. The chain uses TRBV29-1 and TRBJ1-2; D is undetermined. CDR1 and CDR2 (germline): SQVTM, ANQGSEA. This CDR3 is 11 amino acids long. The ends were cut back, 6 bases at V and 3 bases at J, with 8 bases in the middle. CDR3 DNA: TGCAGCGTAAGCGGCTACTATGGCTACACCTTC. This gives the protein CSVSGYYGYTF.

The V call is TRBV5-6, the J call TRBJ2-5; unclear D gene. CDR3 length: 14 residues. With 4 bases removed from V and 3 bases from J, the gap between germline ends came to 13 bases. The germline gives CDR1 SGHDT, CDR2 YYEEEE. The CDR3 region is CASSHTVIKETQYF. The CDR3 DNA reads as TGTGCCAGCAGCCATACAGTGATCAAAGAGACCCAGTACTTC.

V and J are TRBV18 and TRBJ2-5; no definite D call. The CDR3 runs 12 residues. Germline CDR1 KGHSH, CDR2 LQKENI. The V and J ends lost 3 bases and 0 bases respectively, with 2 bases between them. This CDR3 is CASSPYQETQYF. The CDR3, as DNA: TGTGCCAGCTCACCGTACCAAGAGACCCAGTACTTC. Drawing the rest from reference TRBV18 and TRBJ2-5, the complete variable domain is NAGVMQNPRHLVRRRGQEARLRCSPMKGHSHVYWYRQLPEEGLKFMVYLQKENIIDESGMPKERFSAEFPKEGPSILRIQQVVRGDSAAYFCASSPYQETQYFGPGTRLLVL.

This clonotype was seen a single time. The V and J genes are TRBV5-1 and TRBJ2-2; D is perhaps TRBD1 or TRBD2 (5 bases each). The ends were cut back, 3 bases at V and 4 bases at J, with 10 bases in the middle. Germline V lookup: CDR1 SGHRS, CDR2 YFSETQ. The CDR3 is 14 residues long. The CDR3 loop is CASSWWDGTGELFF. The CDR3 DNA reads TGCGCCAGCAGCTGGTGGGACGGCACCGGGGAGCTGTTTTTT.